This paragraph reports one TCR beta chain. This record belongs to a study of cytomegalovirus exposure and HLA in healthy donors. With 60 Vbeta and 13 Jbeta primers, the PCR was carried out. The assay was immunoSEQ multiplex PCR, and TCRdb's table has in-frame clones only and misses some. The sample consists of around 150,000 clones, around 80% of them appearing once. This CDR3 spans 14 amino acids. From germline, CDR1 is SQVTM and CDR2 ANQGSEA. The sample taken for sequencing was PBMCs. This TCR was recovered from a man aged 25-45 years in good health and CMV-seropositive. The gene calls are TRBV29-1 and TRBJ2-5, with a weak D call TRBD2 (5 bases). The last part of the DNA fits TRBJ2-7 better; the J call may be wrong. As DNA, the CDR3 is TGCAGCGGCGGGCTACCAGGCACCTCCTACGAGCAGTACTTC. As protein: CSGGLPGTSYEQYF.